The clone carrying this T cell receptor beta chain was picked up a small number of times. Its antigen is unknown. Treatment: approximately 9-day PBMC culture with coronavirus spike peptide pools or control peptides (ViraFEST assay). Antigen-specific T cell expansion with peptide pools preceded TCR sequencing in the ViraFEST approach. When 10 days of culture had elapsed, CD4+ T cells were isolated by negative selection. These data come from a study of vaccination and CD4 T cells after COVID-19. Study background: Post-COVID sampling occurred a median approximately 93 days after diagnosis (range 35 to 161).

CDR3 size: 15 residues. V dropped 5 bases and J dropped 0 bases, with 14 bases sitting between them. Germline V gives CDR1 SGDLS, CDR2 YYNGEE. CD4+ T cells that had been cultured provided DNA sequenced with the Oncomine TCR Beta short-read assay. The template was genomic DNA from cultured CD4+ T cells. TCRdb passed the PCR reads through MiXCR, listing each CDR3 protein once. This sample carries roughly 13,000 distinct CDR3 sequences, about 76% of them seen once, and the ten largest clones take around 32%. The origin of this receptor is a human donor who had recovered from COVID-19. The sample was CD4+ T cells from blood, cultured in vitro. V is TRBV9 and J is TRBJ1-2; D is ambiguous. CDR3 in DNA: TGTGCCAGCAGAAAGGTCGCGGGATCTAACTATGGCTACACCTTC. It is translated as CASRKVAGSNYGYTF. The whole variable domain, remainder taken from reference TRBV9 and TRBJ1-2, is DSGVTQTPKHLITATGQRVTLRCSPRSGDLSVYWYQQSLDQGLQFLIQYYNGEERAKGNILERFSAQQFPDLHSELNLSSLELGDSALYFCASRKVAGSNYGYTFGSGTRLTVV.